A single sample is the source of the 14 T cell receptor beta chains below, sequenced in a study of OX40 agonist ivuxolimab in advanced cancers. Assay: immunoSEQ multiplex PCR; the TCRdb copy retains only in-frame clones and omits some. The sample records 70,000 to 95,000 clones, roughly 94% being singletons. The sequences come from CD4+ or CD8+ T cells sorted from blood, collected in a trial of the OX40 agonist ivuxolimab. All receptors come from an adult with an advanced solid tumor such as melanoma, head and neck, liver or kidney cancer.

The chain carries TRBV27 and TRBJ1-1; TRBD1 matches at 11 bases. Unmatched junction bases numbered 6, after V lost 5 bases and J lost 4 bases. CDR1 is MNHEY and CDR2 is SMNVEV in the germline V gene (reference sequence). The CDR3 has 15 amino acids. CDR3 DNA sequence: TGTGCCAGCAGTACCCGGGACAGGGGGTCCACTGAAGCTTTCTTT. Protein sequence: CASSTRDRGSTEAFF.

This chain uses TRBV28 with TRBJ1-5, with D unclear. The CDR3 extends over 11 amino acids. The germline V and J ends were trimmed by 2 bases and 6 bases, with 2 bases remaining between them. Germline CDR1 reads MDHEN; CDR2 reads SYDVKM. The CDR3 DNA is TGTGCCAGCAGTTTAAGTCAGCCCCAGCATTTT. Translation gives CASSLSQPQHF.

The chain joins TRBV30 to TRBJ1-5; 9 positions agree with TRBD1. The V and J ends lost 4 bases and 5 bases, in that order; junction bases with no gene match: 3. The CDR3 has 13 amino acids. In germline, CDR1 is GTSNPN, CDR2 SVGIG (reference sequence). The CDR3 DNA follows: TGTGCCTGGAACAGGGGGCTCGATCAGCCCCAGCATTTT. This gives the protein CAWNRGLDQPQHF. Full variable domain (rest looked up from reference TRBV30 and TRBJ1-5): SQTIHQWPATLVQPVGSPLSLECTVEGTSNPNLYWYRQAAGRGLQLLFYSVGIGQISSEVPQNLSASRPQDRQFILSSKKLLLSDSGFYLCAWNRGLDQPQHFGDGTRLSIL.

The chain uses TRBV11-2 and TRBJ2-7, with TRBD2 matching over 14 bases. Unmatched junction bases numbered 8, after V lost 0 bases and J lost 1 base. The CDR3 consists of 19 residues. Germline assignment: CDR1 SGHAT and CDR2 FQNNGV. CDR3 sequence: CASSLDPGLAGDLSYEQYF. The DNA of the CDR3 is TGTGCCAGCAGCTTAGACCCGGGACTAGCGGGAGATTTGTCCTACGAGCAGTACTTC. Supplemented by reference TRBV11-2 and TRBJ2-7, the full variable domain reads EAGVAQSPRYKIIEKRQSVAFWCNPISGHATLYWYQQILGQGPKLLIQFQNNGVVDDSQLPKDRFSAERLKGVDSTLKIQPAKLEDSAVYLCASSLDPGLAGDLSYEQYFGPGTRLTVT.

The chain couples TRBV5-4 to TRBJ1-4, with 8 positions matching TRBD1. The CDR3 runs to 13 residues. Germline assignment: CDR1 SGHNT and CDR2 YYREEE (reference sequence). Trimming removed 9 bases from V and 8 bases from J; junction bases left unmatched: 9. Written as DNA, the CDR3 is TGTGCCACATATGACAGGGGTGAGGAAAAACTGTTTTTT. Its translation is CATYDRGEEKLFF.

The chain links TRBV7-2 to TRBJ1-4; no clear D. Trimming took off 5 bases at V and 0 bases at J, with 7 bases between the two ends. The germline V gene has CDR1 SGHTA and CDR2 FQGNSA. This CDR3 has 14 residues. The CDR3 DNA sequence: TGTGCCAGCAGCCCCACCGCAACTAATGAAAAACTGTTTTTT. It translates to CASSPTATNEKLFF. The full variable domain, in which reference TRBV7-2 and TRBJ1-4 provide the parts outside the CDR3, is GAGVSQSPSNKVTEKGKDVELRCDPISGHTALYWYRQSLGQGLEFLIYFQGNSAPDKSGLPSDRFSAERTGGSVSTLTIQRTQQEDSAVYLCASSPTATNEKLFFGSGTQLSVL.

The chain carries TRBV6-5 and TRBJ1-2; TRBD1 matches 7 bases. Per the germline V gene, CDR1 is MNHEY and CDR2 is SVGAGI. This CDR3 is 14 amino acids long. Unmatched junction bases numbered 7, after V lost 5 bases and J lost 4 bases. The CDR3 nucleotides read TGTGCCAGCAGTCAACCGGACAGGAGCTATGGCTACACCTTC. It is translated as CASSQPDRSYGYTF.

V gene TRBV2 combines with J gene TRBJ2-1; no firm D call. CDR1 and CDR2 (germline): SNHLY, FYNNEI. This CDR3 region has 14 residues. Trimming left V 3 bases short and J 7 bases short, with 13 bases between. The CDR3 loop is CASSESSGKNEQFF. The CDR3, as DNA: TGTGCCAGCAGTGAGAGCTCGGGTAAAAATGAGCAGTTCTTC.

V usage is TRBV6-5 and J usage is TRBJ1-1, with 8 nucleotides matching TRBD1. The V and J ends lost 10 bases and 5 bases, in that order; junction bases with no gene match: 9. The CDR3 length is 13 residues. Per the germline V gene, CDR1 is MNHEY and CDR2 is SVGAGI. The CDR3 sequence is CATPRQGATEAFF. CDR3 bases: TGTGCCACCCCACGGCAGGGGGCTACTGAAGCTTTCTTT.

The rearrangement joins TRBV5-1 to TRBJ2-1; a weak D match, TRBD1 (5 bases). The CDR3 runs to 14 residues. V was pared by 0 bases and J by 4 bases, with 8 bases between. Looked up from germline, CDR1 is SGHRS and CDR2 is YFSETQ. The DNA for the CDR3 is TGCGCCAGCAGCTTGGGACAGTCTTACAATGAGCAGTTCTTC. Its protein is CASSLGQSYNEQFF.

V and J are TRBV10-3 and TRBJ2-7; a possible D gene is TRBD2 (5 bases). Per the germline V gene, CDR1 is ENHRY and CDR2 is SYGVKD. This CDR3 is 13 amino acids long. Between the trimmed V and J ends, which lost 5 bases and 6 bases, there was a span of 14 bases. In DNA, the CDR3 is TGTGCCATCAGTAACGGGCTAGCTGGCGAGCAGTACTTC. This gives the protein CAISNGLAGEQYF.

The rearrangement links TRBV5-4 to TRBJ2-3; the D is unclear. Trimming pared 0 bases from V and 0 bases from J, leaving 5 bases between. The CDR3 length is 14 residues. Germline CDR1 is SGHNT and CDR2 is YYREEE (reference sequence). The CDR3 reads CASSLAGSTDTQYF. In DNA, the CDR3 is TGTGCCAGCAGCTTGGCCGGCAGCACAGATACGCAGTATTTT.

The chain carries TRBV6-5 and TRBJ2-1; TRBD1 aligns across 9 bases. This CDR3 region has 15 residues. Losses at the gene ends were 2 bases for V and 7 bases for J; bases not matched to a gene: 6. From germline, CDR1 is MNHEY and CDR2 SVGAGI. The CDR3 loop reads CASSYMGQGVNEQFF. CDR3 nucleotides: TGTGCCAGCAGTTACATGGGACAGGGTGTAAATGAGCAGTTCTTC.

V gene TRBV2 combines with J gene TRBJ2-7, with D possibly matching TRBD2 (6 bases). The length of the CDR3 is 13 residues. Germline V lookup: CDR1 SNHLY, CDR2 FYNNEI. Between the trimmed V and J ends, which lost 7 bases and 4 bases, there was a span of 14 bases. CDR3 amino acids: CASTRLDTYEQYF. The CDR3 nucleotides are TGTGCCAGCACCCGACTAGATACTTACGAGCAGTACTTC. The whole variable domain, filled in from reference TRBV2 and TRBJ2-7, reads EPEVTQTPSHQVTQMGQEVILRCVPISNHLYFYWYRQILGQKVEFLVSFYNNEISEKSEIFDDQFSVERPDGSNFTLKIRSTKLEDSAMYFCASTRLDTYEQYFGPGTRLTVT.